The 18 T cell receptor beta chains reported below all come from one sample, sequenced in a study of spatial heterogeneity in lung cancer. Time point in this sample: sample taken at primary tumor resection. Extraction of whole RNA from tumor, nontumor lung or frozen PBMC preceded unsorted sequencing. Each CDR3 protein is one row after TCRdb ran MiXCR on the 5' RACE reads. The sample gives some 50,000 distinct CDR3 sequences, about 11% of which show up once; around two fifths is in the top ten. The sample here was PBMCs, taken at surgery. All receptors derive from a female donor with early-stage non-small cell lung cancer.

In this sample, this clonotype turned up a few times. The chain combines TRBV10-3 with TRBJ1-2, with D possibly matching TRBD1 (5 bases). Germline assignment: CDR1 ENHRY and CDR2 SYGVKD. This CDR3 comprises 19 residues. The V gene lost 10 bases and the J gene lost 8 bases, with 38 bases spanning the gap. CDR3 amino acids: CATQRGWTDYNYGGMGYTF. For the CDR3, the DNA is TGTGCCACCCAAAGGGGCTGGACGGATTATAACTATGGCGGCATGGGCTACACCTTC.

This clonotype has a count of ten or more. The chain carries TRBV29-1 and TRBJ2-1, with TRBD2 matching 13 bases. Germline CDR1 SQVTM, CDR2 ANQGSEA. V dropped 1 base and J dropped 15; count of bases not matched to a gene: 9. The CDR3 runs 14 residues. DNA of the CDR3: TGCAGCGTTGAAGTTTCGGGGACTAGCGGGGTGAGGTTCTTC. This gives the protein CSVEVSGTSGVRFF.

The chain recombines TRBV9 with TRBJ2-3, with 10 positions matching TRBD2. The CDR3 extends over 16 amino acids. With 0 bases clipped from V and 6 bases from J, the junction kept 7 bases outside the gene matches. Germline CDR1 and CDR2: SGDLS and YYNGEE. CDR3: CASSVDQRGGWDTQYF. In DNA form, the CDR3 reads TGTGCCAGCAGCGTAGATCAGCGGGGGGGATGGGATACGCAGTATTTT.

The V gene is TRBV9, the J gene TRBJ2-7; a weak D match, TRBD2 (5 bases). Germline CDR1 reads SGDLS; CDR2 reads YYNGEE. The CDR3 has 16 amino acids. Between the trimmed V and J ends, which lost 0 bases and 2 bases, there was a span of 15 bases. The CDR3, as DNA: TGTGCCAGCAGCGTAGCGGGAACTAATCCCCCCTACGAGCAGTACTTC. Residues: CASSVAGTNPPYEQYF.

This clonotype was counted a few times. As DNA, the CDR3 is TGTGCCAGCTCACCAATCCCGGGCCCTGGAAACACCATATATTTT. Protein: CASSPIPGPGNTIYF. The V gene is TRBV18, the J gene TRBJ1-3; D uncertain. CDR3 length equals 15 residues. The germline gives CDR1 KGHSH, CDR2 LQKENI. Trimming took 2 bases from V and 2 from J, leaving 10 bases between them.

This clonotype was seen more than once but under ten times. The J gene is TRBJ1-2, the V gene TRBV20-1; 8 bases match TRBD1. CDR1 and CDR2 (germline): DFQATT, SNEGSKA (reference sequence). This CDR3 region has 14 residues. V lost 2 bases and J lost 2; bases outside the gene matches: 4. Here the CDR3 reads CSARSAGGNYGYTF. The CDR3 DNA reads TGCAGTGCTAGATCGGCAGGGGGCAACTATGGCTACACCTTC.

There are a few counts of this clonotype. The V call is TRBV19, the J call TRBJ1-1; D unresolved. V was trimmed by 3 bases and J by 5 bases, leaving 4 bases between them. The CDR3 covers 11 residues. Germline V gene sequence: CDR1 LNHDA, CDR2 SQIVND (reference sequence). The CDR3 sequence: CASSIWTEAFF. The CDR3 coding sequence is TGTGCCAGTAGTATTTGGACTGAAGCTTTCTTT.

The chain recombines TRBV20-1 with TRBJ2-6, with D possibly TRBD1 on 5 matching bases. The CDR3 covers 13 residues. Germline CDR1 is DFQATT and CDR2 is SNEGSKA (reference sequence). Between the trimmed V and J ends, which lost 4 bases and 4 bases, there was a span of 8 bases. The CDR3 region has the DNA TGCAGTGCTACAGGGATGGGGGCCAACGTCCTGACTTTC. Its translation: CSATGMGANVLTF.

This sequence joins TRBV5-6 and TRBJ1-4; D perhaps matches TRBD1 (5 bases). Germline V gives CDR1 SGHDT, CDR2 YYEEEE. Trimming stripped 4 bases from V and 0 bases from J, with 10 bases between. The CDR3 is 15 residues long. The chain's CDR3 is CASSETGATNEKLFF. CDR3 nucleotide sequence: TGTGCCAGCAGCGAAACGGGGGCAACTAATGAAAAACTGTTTTTT. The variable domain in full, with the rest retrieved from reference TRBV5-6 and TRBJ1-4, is DAGVTQSPTHLIKTRGQQVTLRCSPKSGHDTVSWYQQALGQGPQFIFQYYEEEERQRGNFPDRFSGHQFPNYSSELNVNALLLGDSALYLCASSETGATNEKLFFGSGTQLSVL.

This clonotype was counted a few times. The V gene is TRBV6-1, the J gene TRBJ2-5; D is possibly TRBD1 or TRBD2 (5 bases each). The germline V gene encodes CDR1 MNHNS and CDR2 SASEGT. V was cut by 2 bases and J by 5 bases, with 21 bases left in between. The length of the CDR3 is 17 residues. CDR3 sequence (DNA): TGTGCCAGCAGTGAACCCGAGCGAGCAGGGACGGGGGAGACCCAGTACTTC. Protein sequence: CASSEPERAGTGETQYF.

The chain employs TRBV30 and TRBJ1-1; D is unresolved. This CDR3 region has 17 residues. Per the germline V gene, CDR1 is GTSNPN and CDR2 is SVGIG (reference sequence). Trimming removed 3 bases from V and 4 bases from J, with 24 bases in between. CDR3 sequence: CAWSKTRVTLGFTEAFF. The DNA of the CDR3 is TGTGCCTGGAGCAAGACACGAGTTACGCTAGGATTCACTGAAGCTTTCTTT.

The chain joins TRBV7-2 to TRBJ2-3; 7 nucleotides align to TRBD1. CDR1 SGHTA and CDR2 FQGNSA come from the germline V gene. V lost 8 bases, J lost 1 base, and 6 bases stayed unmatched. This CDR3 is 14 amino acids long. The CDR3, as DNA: TGTGCCAGCCAGTGGGGACAGCGCACAGATACGCAGTATTTT. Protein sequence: CASQWGQRTDTQYF.

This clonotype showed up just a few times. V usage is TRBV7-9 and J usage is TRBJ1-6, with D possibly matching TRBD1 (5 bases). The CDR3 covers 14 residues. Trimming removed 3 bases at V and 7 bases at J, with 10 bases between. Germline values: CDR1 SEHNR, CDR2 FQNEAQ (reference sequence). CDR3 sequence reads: CASSFDSENSPLHF. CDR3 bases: TGTGCCAGCAGCTTCGACAGTGAGAATTCACCCCTCCACTTT.

The CDR3 is CASSYLDYSNQPQHF. The DNA of the CDR3 is TGTGCCAGCAGTTACCTCGATTATAGCAATCAGCCCCAGCATTTT. The chain recombines TRBV6-6 with TRBJ1-5; D not certain. CDR3 size: 15 residues. The V and J ends lost 2 bases and 0 bases respectively, with 8 bases between them. Germline assignment: CDR1 MNHNY and CDR2 SVGAGI (reference sequence).

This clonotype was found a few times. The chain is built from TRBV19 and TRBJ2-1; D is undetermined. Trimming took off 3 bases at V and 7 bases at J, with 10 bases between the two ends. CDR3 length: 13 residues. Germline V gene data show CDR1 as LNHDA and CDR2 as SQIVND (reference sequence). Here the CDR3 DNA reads TGTGCCAGTAGTATTGATATCCGTAATGAGCAGTTCTTC. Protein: CASSIDIRNEQFF.

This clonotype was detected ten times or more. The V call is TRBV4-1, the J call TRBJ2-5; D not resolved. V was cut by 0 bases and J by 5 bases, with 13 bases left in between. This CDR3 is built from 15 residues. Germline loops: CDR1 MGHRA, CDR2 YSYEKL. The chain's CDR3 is CASSQEWPTAETQYF. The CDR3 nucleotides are TGCGCCAGCAGCCAAGAGTGGCCGACGGCGGAGACCCAGTACTTC.

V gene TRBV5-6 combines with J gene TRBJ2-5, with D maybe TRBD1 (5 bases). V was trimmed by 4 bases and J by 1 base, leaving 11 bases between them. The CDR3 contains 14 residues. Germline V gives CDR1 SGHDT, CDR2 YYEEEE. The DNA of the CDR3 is TGTGCCAGCAGCAAGGGGCCGCTCCAAGAGACCCAGTACTTC. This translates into CASSKGPLQETQYF. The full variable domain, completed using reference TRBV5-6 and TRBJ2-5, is DAGVTQSPTHLIKTRGQQVTLRCSPKSGHDTVSWYQQALGQGPQFIFQYYEEEERQRGNFPDRFSGHQFPNYSSELNVNALLLGDSALYLCASSKGPLQETQYFGPGTRLLVL.

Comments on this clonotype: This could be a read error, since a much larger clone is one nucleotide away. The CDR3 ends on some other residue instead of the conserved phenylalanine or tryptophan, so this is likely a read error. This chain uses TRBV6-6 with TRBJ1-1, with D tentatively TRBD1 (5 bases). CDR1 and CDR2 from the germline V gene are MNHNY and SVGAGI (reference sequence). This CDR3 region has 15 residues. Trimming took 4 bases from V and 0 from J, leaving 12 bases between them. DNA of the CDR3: TGTGCCAGCAGTTCGGCAGGGCCCATGAACACTGAAGCTTTCATT. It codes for CASSSAGPMNTEAFI.